This is a list of T cell receptor beta chains from one sample in a study of technical replicates of blood from a few donors. TCRdb's copy holds only in-frame clones and misses some; the assay was immunoSEQ multiplex PCR. The profile covers over 75,000 clones, with 90% to 96% appearing a single time and about 0.21% taken by the ten largest. What was sequenced was T cells isolated from PBMCs. These TCRs come from a human donor in good health. The CDR3 runs from the conserved cysteine through the conserved F or W. A D gene is named only where the DNA matches it firmly. Only part of the rows carry a size: once, few, many, or a class if the clone is expanded.

j_call d_call clone_size v_call cdr3_aa cdr3_nt
TRBJ2-7 TRBD1 - TRBV6-5 CASREGQGGSYEQYF TGTGCCAGCAGGGAGGGACAGGGGGGCTCCTACGAGCAGTACTTC
TRBJ2-5 TRBD1 - TRBV7-9 CASSRFTGDPQETQYF TGTGCCAGCAGCCGCTTTACAGGGGATCCCCAAGAGACCCAGTACTTC
TRBJ2-7 TRBD1 - TRBV27 CASSLNFPGQGGYEQYF TGTGCCAGCAGTTTAAATTTCCCGGGACAGGGGGGCTACGAGCAGTACTTC
TRBJ1-5 TRBD1 - TRBV6-5 CASSYGTGHNQPQHF TGTGCCAGCAGTTATGGGACAGGTCACAATCAGCCCCAGCATTTT
TRBJ2-3 - - TRBV19 CASMLSSTDTQYF TGTGCCAGTATGCTGAGTAGCACAGATACGCAGTATTTT
TRBJ2-1 TRBD2 - TRBV28 CASSSTIPPWTSGNEQFF TGTGCCAGCAGCTCTACTATACCCCCTTGGACTAGCGGGAATGAGCAGTTCTTC
TRBJ2-5 - once TRBV9 CASSRVRGETQYF TGTGCCAGCAGCCGCGTCAGGGGAGAGACCCAGTACTTC
TRBJ1-4 - - TRBV4-1 CASSQAGGPATNEKLFF TGCGCCAGCAGCCAGGCCGGGGGACCAGCAACTAATGAAAAACTGTTTTTT
TRBJ2-5 - - TRBV28 CASSLWGRTQYF TGTGCCAGCAGTCTATGGGGGAGGACCCAGTACTTC
TRBJ1-3 - - TRBV7-9 CASSPRQAGSGNTIYF TGTGCCAGCAGCCCACGACAGGCCGGCTCTGGAAACACCATATATTTT
TRBJ2-3 - - TRBV18 CASSRSVAGAGTDTQYF TGTGCCAGCTCACGATCGGTGGCGGGGGCCGGCACAGATACGCAGTATTTT
TRBJ1-2 - once TRBV10-1 CASSESRIFGYTF TGCGCCAGCAGTGAGTCCCGTATCTTTGGCTACACCTTC
TRBJ1-3 - - TRBV14 CASSQGRVYSGNTIYF TGTGCCAGCAGCCAAGGGAGAGTCTACTCTGGAAACACCATATATTTT
TRBJ1-1 - - TRBV5-1 CASSSSTGSMNTEAFF TGCGCCAGCAGCTCATCGACAGGAAGCATGAACACTGAAGCTTTCTTT
TRBJ2-5 TRBD1 - TRBV5-1 CASSPGQGMETQYF TGCGCCAGCAGCCCGGGACAGGGGATGGAGACCCAGTACTTC
TRBJ2-7 TRBD1 - TRBV7-9 CASRQAGGQGKLDEQYF TGTGCCAGCAGGCAAGCCGGGGGACAGGGGAAGTTGGACGAGCAGTACTTC
TRBJ2-7 - - TRBV28 CASSLTPGQGVGEQYF TGTGCCAGCAGTCTCACCCCCGGACAAGGGGTGGGTGAGCAGTACTTC
TRBJ2-7 - once TRBV20-1 CSASPNYEQYF TGCAGTGCTTCCCCAAACTACGAGCAGTACTTC
TRBJ1-1 TRBD1 - TRBV29-1 CSVEGQGANGAFF TGCAGCGTTGAGGGGCAGGGGGCAAACGGAGCTTTCTTT
TRBJ2-3 - - TRBV27 CASSRQASDTDTQYF TGTGCCAGCAGTCGGCAGGCGTCTGACACAGATACGCAGTATTTT
TRBJ2-2 TRBD1 - TRBV5-1 CASAPRTGGPTGELFF TGCGCCAGCGCCCCCCGGACAGGGGGCCCAACCGGGGAGCTGTTTTTT
TRBJ1-5 TRBD1 - TRBV6-1 CASSERGGQGEDQPQHF TGTGCCAGCAGTGAACGGGGGGGACAGGGGGAGGATCAGCCCCAGCATTTT
TRBJ2-7 TRBD2 - TRBV30 CAWSVSSGGGKQYF TGTGCCTGGAGTGTCTCTAGCGGAGGAGGGAAGCAGTACTTC
TRBJ1-4 - - TRBV19 CASSILGGANEKLFF TGTGCCAGTAGTATCTTAGGGGGGGCGAATGAAAAACTGTTTTTT
TRBJ2-3 - - TRBV6-4 CASKRTATSTDTQYF TGTGCCAGCAAACGGACAGCCACATCCACAGATACGCAGTATTTT
TRBJ2-5 TRBD2 once TRBV28 CASNIAGGEETQYF TGTGCCAGCAATATAGCGGGAGGGGAAGAGACCCAGTACTTC
TRBJ1-4 - - TRBV9 CASSAHGGATNEKLFF TGTGCCAGCAGCGCCCACGGGGGGGCAACTAATGAAAAACTGTTTTTT